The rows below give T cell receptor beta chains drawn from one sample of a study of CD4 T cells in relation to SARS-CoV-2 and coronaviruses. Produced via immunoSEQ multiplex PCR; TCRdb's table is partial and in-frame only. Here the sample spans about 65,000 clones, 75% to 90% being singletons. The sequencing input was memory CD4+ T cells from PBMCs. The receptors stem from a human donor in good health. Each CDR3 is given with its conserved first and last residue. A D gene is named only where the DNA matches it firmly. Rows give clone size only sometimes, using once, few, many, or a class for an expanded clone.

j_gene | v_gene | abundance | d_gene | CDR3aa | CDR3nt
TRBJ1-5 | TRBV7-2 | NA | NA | CASSLEGQPQHF | TGTGCCAGCAGCTTAGAGGGTCAGCCCCAGCATTTT
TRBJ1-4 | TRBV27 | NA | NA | CASSFRGAPNEKLFF | TGTGCCAGCAGTTTTCGGGGGGCGCCGAATGAAAAACTGTTTTTT
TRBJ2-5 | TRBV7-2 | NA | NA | CASSLVSQETQYF | TGTGCCAGCAGCTTAGTTAGCCAAGAGACCCAGTACTTC
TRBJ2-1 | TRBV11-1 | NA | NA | CASSLVLAGDEQFF | TGTGCCAGCAGCTTAGTACTAGCTGGGGATGAGCAGTTCTTC
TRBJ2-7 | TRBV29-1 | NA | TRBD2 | CSVPAGGFGGGQYF | TGCAGCGTCCCCGCGGGGGGGTTTGGCGGCGGGCAGTACTTC
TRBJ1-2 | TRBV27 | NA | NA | CASSLGQGYYGYTF | TGTGCCAGCAGTTTAGGCCAGGGTTACTATGGCTACACCTTC
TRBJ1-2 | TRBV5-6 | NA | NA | CASSYSGYRDYGYTF | TGTGCCAGCAGCTACTCCGGTTATAGGGACTATGGCTACACCTTC
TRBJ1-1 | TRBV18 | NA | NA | CASSPIIAALHVEAFF | TGTGCCAGCTCACCAATCATCGCGGCGCTCCATGTTGAAGCTTTCTTT
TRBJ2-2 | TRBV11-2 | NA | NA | CASSSRTETTGELFF | TGTGCCAGCAGCTCCCGGACAGAGACTACCGGGGAGCTGTTTTTT
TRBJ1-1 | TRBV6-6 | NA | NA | CASSYDTPNTEAFF | TGTGCCAGCAGTTACGATACACCGAACACTGAAGCTTTCTTT
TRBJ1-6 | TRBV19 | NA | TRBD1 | CASRGTGSLHF | TGTGCCAGTAGGGGGACAGGGTCCCTCCACTTT
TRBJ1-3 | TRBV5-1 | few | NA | CASSFGFGGGNTIYF | TGCGCCAGCAGCTTCGGGTTCGGAGGAGGAAACACCATATATTTT
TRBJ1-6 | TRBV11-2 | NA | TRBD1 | CASSLLLGQGRNSPLHF | TGTGCCAGCAGCCTCCTTCTGGGACAGGGTCGAAATTCACCCCTCCACTTT
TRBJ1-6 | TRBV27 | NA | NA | CASQAPGTAAPLHF | TGTGCCAGTCAAGCCCCCGGGACGGCGGCCCCCCTCCACTTT